This is a list of T cell receptor beta chains from one sample in a study of blood T cells in healthy people across ages. TCRdb itself ran the 5' RACE reads through MiXCR, one entry per CDR3 protein. The repertoire holds roughly 640,000 distinct CDR3 sequences, about 30% seen once, with 15% to 19% in the top ten. Sequenced material: blood. Receptors originate from a woman over 75 in good health. CDR3s include the opening cysteine and the closing phenylalanine or tryptophan. Fields, in order: CDR3 length, D gene, J gene, clone size, V gene, CDR3 DNA, CDR3 protein. D genes are given only for firm matches. Where a row states a size, it is once, few, many or the class of an expanded clone; other rows omit it.

>15|-|TRBJ1-4|-|TRBV4-1
TGCGCCAGCAGCCATGGGACGGCAACTAATGAAAAACTGTTTTTT
CASSHGTATNEKLFF
>13|-|TRBJ1-2|few|TRBV20-1
TGCAGTGCCATTCTCGACAGCGGCTATGGCTACACCTTC
CSAILDSGYGYTF
>15|-|TRBJ2-2|few|TRBV9
TGTGCCAGCAGCGTAGAAGCTAGCCGAGCCGGGGAGCTGTTTTTT
CASSVEASRAGELFF
>14|-|TRBJ1-1|-|TRBV12-3/TRBV12-4
TGTGCCACCAGGGCGGCAGGGCCGAACACTGAAGCTTTCTTT
CATRAAGPNTEAFF
>14|TRBD2|TRBJ2-1|many|TRBV12-3/TRBV12-4
TGTGCCAGCAGGACTAGCGGGGGGGCGAATGAGCAGTTCTTC
CASRTSGGANEQFF
>16|TRBD2|TRBJ2-3|many|TRBV7-6
TGTGCCAGCAGCCATTGGTCGGGGGGGCCCGCAGATACGCAGTATTTT
CASSHWSGGPADTQYF
>14|-|TRBJ2-7|many|TRBV5-6
TGTGCCAGCAGCTTGCGCGGTTACTCCTACGAGCAGTACTTC
CASSLRGYSYEQYF
>17|TRBD2|TRBJ2-1|few|TRBV7-8
TGTGCCAGCAGCCAAATAGCGGGGGCCCGGTCCTACAATGAGCAGTTCTTC
CASSQIAGARSYNEQFF
>16|TRBD1|TRBJ2-5|few|TRBV4-3
TGCGCCAGCAGCCAAGATGGGACAGGGGGCTGGAATGAGCAGTACTTC
CASSQDGTGGWNEQYF
>15|-|TRBJ1-5|many|TRBV20-1
TGCAGTGCTATCTCTCCTATGCATAGCAATCAGCCCCAGCATTTT
CSAISPMHSNQPQHF
>14|TRBD1|TRBJ1-2|many|TRBV13
TGTGCCAGCAGCTTCGGGACAGGGGGCGATGGCTACACCTTC
CASSFGTGGDGYTF
>14|-|TRBJ2-3|many|TRBV28
TGTGCCAGCAGTTCCGAGGGGGGGTCCGATACGCAGTATTTT
CASSSEGGSDTQYF
>13|-|TRBJ1-2|many|TRBV12-3/TRBV12-4
TGTGCCAGCAGTGCCGTGATTTCCTATGGCTACACCTTC
CASSAVISYGYTF
>14|TRBD2|TRBJ2-7|many|TRBV5-1
TGCGCCAGCAGCTCCCTAGCGGGGGGTAACGAGCAGTACTTC
CASSSLAGGNEQYF
>15|-|TRBJ2-7|-|TRBV6-1
TGTGCCAGCAGATACAGGCCAGTGAGCTCCTACGAGCAGTACTTC
CASRYRPVSSYEQYF
>12|-|TRBJ1-1|few|TRBV20-1
TGCAGTGCTAGACTCTACACCACTGAAGCTTTCTTT
CSARLYTTEAFF
>13|TRBD2|TRBJ2-7|many|TRBV29-1
TGCAGCGTTGAGCCAGTCGTCAGCGGGGGGCAGTACTTC
CSVEPVVSGGQYF
>14|TRBD1|TRBJ2-2|many|TRBV20-1
TGCAGTGCTCAGGACAGGACGAGGGTCGGGGAGCTGTTTTTT
CSAQDRTRVGELFF
>13|TRBD1|TRBJ2-7|-|TRBV15
TGTGCCACCAGCGTGGACAGGGGATACGAGCAGTACTTC
CATSVDRGYEQYF
>17|TRBD1|TRBJ1-2|-|TRBV6-2/TRBV6-3
TGTGCCAGCACCCCCTCCAGGGGGATTTCAGCTAACTATGGCTACACCTTC
CASTPSRGISANYGYTF
>15|-|TRBJ2-6|many|TRBV6-5
TGTGCCAGCAGTTATGTGGATACTGGGGCCAACGTCCTGACTTTC
CASSYVDTGANVLTF
>13|-|TRBJ1-6|-|TRBV6-2/TRBV6-3
TGTGCCAGCAGTTACGGATTTGATTCACCCCTCCACTTT
CASSYGFDSPLHF
>15|TRBD1|TRBJ2-7|many|TRBV7-2
TGTGCCAGCAGCTTAGCCCTGGACAGGACCTACGAGCAGTACTTC
CASSLALDRTYEQYF
>16|-|TRBJ1-2|many|TRBV4-3
TGCGCCAGCAGCCAGGCTGACCGCGGGGCTAACTATGGCTACACCTTC
CASSQADRGANYGYTF
>17|TRBD1|TRBJ2-1|-|TRBV6-1
TGTGCCAGCAGTGAAAGGGACAGGGGACGGACACGGAATGAGCAGTTATTC
CASSERDRGRTRNEQLF
>15|-|TRBJ2-3|-|TRBV7-6
TGTGCCAGCAGCTTAGAAGTGGTTAGGGCAGATACGCAGTATTTT
CASSLEVVRADTQYF
>15|TRBD1|TRBJ2-5|few|TRBV5-1
TGCGCCAGCAGCGTAACCGGGACAGGGTTCAATGAGCAGTACTTC
CASSVTGTGFNEQYF
>18|TRBD2|TRBJ2-3|many|TRBV15
TGTGCCACCAGCAGAGATCTGGTGACTAGCGGGCGCACAGATACGCAGTATTTT
CATSRDLVTSGRTDTQYF
>21|-|TRBJ2-6|once|TRBV27
TGTGCCAGCAGTCTCTTTTTCAAGGCAGGGGGGTCATCCTCTGGGGCCAACGTCCCGACTTTC
CASSLFFKAGGSSSGANVPTF
>16|TRBD1|TRBJ1-1|-|TRBV20-1
TGCAGTGCTAGAGTCCCAGGGGGTGGGATGAACACTGAAGCTTTCTTT
CSARVPGGGMNTEAFF
>11|-|TRBJ2-5|many|TRBV20-1
TGCAGTGCTCCCTTAACGGAGACCCAGTACTTC
CSAPLTETQYF
>15|-|TRBJ1-6|-|TRBV6-2/TRBV6-3
TGTGCCAGCACCCAAGTGGAAATATATAATTCACCCCTCCACTTT
CASTQVEIYNSPLHF
>11|-|TRBJ2-7|many|TRBV7-2
TGTGCCAGCAGCTCGAGTAACGAGCAGTACTTC
CASSSSNEQYF
>13|-|TRBJ2-5|-|TRBV20-1
TGCAGTGCCAAGTACGGGGGAGCCGAGACCCAGTACTTC
CSAKYGGAETQYF
>15|-|TRBJ2-4|many|TRBV2
TGTGCCAGCAGTGACCCCAGGGGTGACAAAAACATTCAGTACTTC
CASSDPRGDKNIQYF
>14|TRBD1|TRBJ2-7|many|TRBV7-9
TGTGCCAGCATGGAACAGGGGGTCTCCTACGAGCAGTACTTC
CASMEQGVSYEQYF
>17|-|TRBJ2-7|few|TRBV21-1
TGTGCCAGCAGCAAACTTGAGAGAGACGGAGGATTTTACGAGCAGTACTTC
CASSKLERDGGFYEQYF
>16|TRBD2|TRBJ2-1|few|TRBV2
TGTGCCAGCAGTGGGGGCAGAGCGGGGGGACACAATGAGCAGTTCTTC
CASSGGRAGGHNEQFF
>12|-|TRBJ2-1|many|TRBV20-1
TGCAGTGCTAAGACAGGTCCGAATGAGCAGTTCTTC
CSAKTGPNEQFF
>15|TRBD1|TRBJ1-4|few|TRBV6-5
TGTGCCAGCAGTTATTTTGGGACAGGGTACGAAAAACTGTTTTTT
CASSYFGTGYEKLFF
>15|-|TRBJ2-1|many|TRBV7-2
TGTGCCAGCAGCGCCGGCGCGGCGGAGAGAAATGAGCAGTTCTTC
CASSAGAAERNEQFF
>16|TRBD2|TRBJ2-7|few|TRBV4-1
TGCGCCAGCAGCCAGGACTCGGGACTAGTGGACTACGAGCAGTACTTC
CASSQDSGLVDYEQYF
>12|-|TRBJ1-1|few|TRBV28
TGTGCCAGCACCGAGACGAACACTGAAGCTTTCTTT
CASTETNTEAFF
>14|-|TRBJ2-1|many|TRBV7-2
TGTGCCAGCAGCTCCGGGCGGGGGCTCAATGAGCAGTTCTTC
CASSSGRGLNEQFF
>16|-|TRBJ2-3|-|TRBV12-3/TRBV12-4
TGTGCCAGCAGTCCCCTGACAGGTGGGGGTGCAGATGCGCAGTATTTT
CASSPLTGGGADAQYF
>14|-|TRBJ2-1|once|TRBV20-1
TGCAGTGCTAGTGAGGACGGGGGTAACAATGAGCAGTTCTTC
CSASEDGGNNEQFF
>16|-|TRBJ2-1|-|TRBV25-1
TGTGCCAGCAGTGATAGTCTCGGGACCCTATACAATGAGCAGTTCTTC
CASSDSLGTLYNEQFF
>17|-|TRBJ1-1|few|TRBV20-1
TGCAGTGCTAGAGATATCGTGCAGACATTTAGGAGCACTGAAGCTTTCTTT
CSARDIVQTFRSTEAFF
>14|-|TRBJ1-6|many|TRBV20-1
TGCAGTGCTAGAGAGGGACGGAACAATTCACCCCTCCACTTT
CSAREGRNNSPLHF
>16|-|TRBJ2-5|many|TRBV12-3/TRBV12-4
TGTGCCAGCAGTCCCCTCTCCGGGGATCACCAAGAGACCCAGTACTTC
CASSPLSGDHQETQYF
>13|TRBD1|TRBJ2-2|many|TRBV12-3/TRBV12-4
TGTGCCAGCAGTCTTACAGGGGCCGGGGAGCTGTTTTTT
CASSLTGAGELFF
>15|-|TRBJ1-4|many|TRBV6-6
TGTGCCAGCAGGACGGGGGGAACAACTAATGAAAAACTGTTTTTT
CASRTGGTTNEKLFF
>15|-|TRBJ1-5|few|TRBV27
TGTGCCAGCAGTCCCCGACAAACCAAGGGCCAGCCCCAGCATTTT
CASSPRQTKGQPQHF
>14|-|TRBJ2-1|few|TRBV28
TGTGCCAGCAGCCCCATGGGGGGCGCAGAGACCCAGTTCTTC
CASSPMGGAETQFF
>16|-|TRBJ2-3|-|TRBV5-4
TGTGCCAGCAGCACCGACGTCCCGAGGGGGACAGATACGCAGTATTTT
CASSTDVPRGTDTQYF
>14|TRBD2|TRBJ2-1|many|TRBV20-1
TGCAGTGCTAGAAGCCAGGGAGGGCCCAATGAGCAGTTCTTC
CSARSQGGPNEQFF